This T cell receptor (beta chain) was captured by sequencing in a study of blood T cells in healthy people across ages (dated by TCRdb to 2013 to 2016). Study-wide context: Template switching captured roughly one uniquely barcoded TCR beta cDNA molecule per two T cells in model experiments. To track age-related changes in TCR beta repertoire diversity, the study relied on deep sequencing normalized with unique cDNA molecular identifiers. The donors were divided into four age groups: young (average around 16 years), middle-aged (about 40), aged (under 70) and long-lived (roughly 88). To avoid experimental bias, donors of different ages were distributed randomly across sequencing lanes. The study analyzed two additional independent replicas of 1 million unique cDNA reads from the same blood draw for two donors, one aged 18 to 29 and one aged 80 or older. Results and caveats for the whole study, not just this receptor: Observed TCR beta diversity per million T cells fell roughly linearly with age, and a significant reduction was already apparent by age around 39. Compared with the aged group, more naive CD4+ T cells, fewer expanded clones and increased TCR diversity were shown by the long-lived group, suggesting age selection. The percentage of naive T cells measured by flow cytometry correlated strongly with observed TCR beta diversity. Bulk unsorted PBMC profiling prevented conclusive comparison of naive and antigen-experienced compartments. Estimates of total diversity based on one million sequenced T cells were regarded as lower bounds and as underestimates. The CMV infection status of donors was not known, potentially confounding age-related changes in expanded clonotypes.

Details on this clonotype: The antigen this receptor binds is unknown. Per-base quality was not reported, and no clone a single base away is much larger than it.

Systemically healthy Caucasian individuals from Russia, 35 to 50 in total and aged roughly 6 to 100 years, were included as donors. Each donor gave ten milliliters of peripheral blood, drawn into EDTA-treated Vacutainer tubes. PBMCs were isolated by Ficoll-Paque density-gradient centrifugation, with at least 6 million obtained per sample. Total RNA was extracted from PBMCs with Trizol reagent, with at least 5.5 micrograms obtained per sample. For every donor, flow cytometry on a PBMC aliquot measured the percentage of naive CD45RAhigh/CD27high T cells. As encoded in the germline V gene, CDR1 is SQVTM while CDR2 is ANQGSEA. The CDR3 spans 13 residues, from the cysteine through the phenylalanine. Only the CDR3 part of the read is kept: 39 bases, read in frame from the first base. The junction shows trimming of 7 bases on V and 2 bases on J, and the gene matches do not reach 7 bases of it. The receptor library was made with 5' RACE. Sequenced on an Illumina HiSeq 2500. A second PCR of about 7 to 12 cycles was performed with a sample-barcoded 5' primer and a J-beta primer mix. Each TCR beta cDNA molecule received a unique molecular identifier from a template-switch 5' adaptor carrying 12 random nucleotides. At least 3 million CDR3-containing paired-end reads were obtained from each sample. All of the RNA was converted into first-strand cDNA using the Mint cDNA synthesis kit, with a TRBC-specific oligonucleotide serving as the primer. Following uracil-DNA glycosylase treatment, all cDNA underwent a first 18-cycle PCR with the universal primers M1SS and BC2_uni_R. As for the authors' bioinformatics: Normalization of each sample was performed by random selection of 1 million high-quality reads, each carrying a distinct molecular identifier. Instead of being binned into consensus sequences, reads with shared molecular identifiers were discarded. CDR3 identification, clonotype clustering and error correction used MiTCR with a Q25 quality threshold and the strictest error-elimination algorithm. A nonparametric unseen species model with Euler transformation was used to estimate a lower bound on total TCR beta diversity. TCRdb's own reprocessing of the public reads used fastp at Q25 and MiXCR and kept productive beta chains. Entries that share a CDR3 protein sequence are merged under the most common genes and DNA. The V and J calls, along with clone size, are taken from TCRdb and not from the paper's own processing. In this sample the table shows around 800,000 distinct CDR3 sequences, 55% to 65% of which occur a single time. About 30% of the sample is taken by the ten largest.

The chain employs TRBV29-1 and TRBJ2-7, and TRBD2 matches 8 of the central bases. The specimen sequenced was blood. The sequence came from a man in his thirties or forties in good health. The CDR3 has the sequence CSAVGRGAYEQYF. At the DNA level, the sequence is TGCAGCGCCGTGGGGCGGGGGGCCTACGAGCAGTACTTC.